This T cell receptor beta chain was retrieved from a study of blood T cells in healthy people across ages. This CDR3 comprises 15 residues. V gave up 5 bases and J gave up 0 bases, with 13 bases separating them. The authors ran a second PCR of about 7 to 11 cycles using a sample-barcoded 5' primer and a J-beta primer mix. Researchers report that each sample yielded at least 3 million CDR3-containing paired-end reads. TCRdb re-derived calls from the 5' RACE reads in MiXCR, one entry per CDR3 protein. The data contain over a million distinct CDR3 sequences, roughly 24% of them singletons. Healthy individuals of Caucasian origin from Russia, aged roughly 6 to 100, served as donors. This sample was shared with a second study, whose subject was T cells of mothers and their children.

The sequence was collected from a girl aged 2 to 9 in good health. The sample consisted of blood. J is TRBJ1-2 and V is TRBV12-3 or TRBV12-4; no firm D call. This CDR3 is CASSGQESANYGYTF. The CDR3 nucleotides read TGTGCCAGCAGTGGCCAGGAGTCAGCTAACTATGGCTACACCTTC.